This TCR beta chain originates from a study of CXCR3-negative and CXCR3-positive naive CD8 T cells. Study-wide findings and caveats: A higher hydrophobicity marked the TRB CDR3s of CXCR3-positive naive cells versus CXCR3-negative naive cells.

Triplicate approximately 320,000-cell sorts were made of each CD8+ T cell subset. Note on this clonotype: Its antigen remains unknown.

CDR1 is SGHAT, CDR2 FQNNGV, per germline. The CDR3 consists of 15 residues. Via 5' RACE with UMI labels, TRB cDNA libraries were prepared. TCRdb reprocessed the 5' RACE reads and stores each CDR3 protein as one record, lacking DNA. There are about 86,000 distinct CDR3 sequences in the sample, with around 0.82% held by the top ten. This receptor was taken from a human donor in good health. Some clones in this sample may be carry-over from other donors' samples. Sample: naive CXCR3+ CD8+ T cells from blood. Documented subset: CD45RO-CCR7+CD27+CD95- naive CD8+ T cells expressing CXCR3 (TNR3+). The chain employs TRBV11-2 and TRBJ2-5. This CDR3 reads CASSLVYGFGETQYF.